This T cell receptor (beta chain) was identified in a study of T-cell reconstitution after alpha-beta-depleted transplantation in children. Study findings and constraints: Alpha-beta T cells present about two months after transplant were reported to originate from several hundred expanded graft clones. T-cell counts and diversity were attributed mostly to newly produced T cells one year after transplant.

This clonotype was seen ten or more times. Its antigen is currently unknown. The TCRbeta library incorporated unique molecular identifiers. TCRdb processed the PCR reads anew with MiXCR; each CDR3 protein has one entry. The table lists about 290,000 distinct CDR3 sequences, around 7.1% of them singletons. Germline V CDR1 and CDR2: MDHEN, SYDVKM. This CDR3 is built from 14 residues. The trim removed 7 bases at V and 7 bases at J, leaving 9 bases unmatched. V usage is TRBV28 and J usage is TRBJ2-5; 10 bases match TRBD1. The clonotype comes from a female patient between 2 and 15 years old who had a stem cell transplant for Fanconi anemia, so the T cells may come from the graft donor. The sequencing here drew on peripheral blood, taken 360 days after TCRalphabeta/CD19-depleted stem cell transplant. The CDR3 nucleotides read TGTGCCAGCACAGGACAGGGGGGAGGAGGGACCCAGTACTTC. Translated: CASTGQGGGGTQYF.